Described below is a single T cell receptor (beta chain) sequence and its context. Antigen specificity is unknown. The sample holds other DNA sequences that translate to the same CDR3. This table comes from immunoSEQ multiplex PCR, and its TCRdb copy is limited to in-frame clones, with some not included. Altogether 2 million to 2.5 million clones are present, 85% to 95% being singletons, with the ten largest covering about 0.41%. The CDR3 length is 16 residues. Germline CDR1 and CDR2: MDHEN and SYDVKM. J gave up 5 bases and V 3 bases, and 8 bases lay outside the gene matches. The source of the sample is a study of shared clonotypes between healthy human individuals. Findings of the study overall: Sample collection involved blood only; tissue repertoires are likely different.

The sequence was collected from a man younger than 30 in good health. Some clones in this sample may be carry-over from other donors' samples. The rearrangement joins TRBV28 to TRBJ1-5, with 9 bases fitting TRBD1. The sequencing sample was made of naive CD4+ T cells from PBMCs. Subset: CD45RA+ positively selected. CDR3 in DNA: TGTGCCAGCAGTTTGGGCGGGGGACAGGGCTATCAGCCCCAGCATTTT. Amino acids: CASSLGGGQGYQPQHF.